What follows are 24 T cell receptor beta chains derived from one specimen sequenced in a study of blood T cell repertoires in COVID-19. Generated by immunoSEQ multiplex PCR, the TCRdb table keeps only in-frame clones and is missing some. The sample contains under 200,000 clones, around 85% of which appear only once. Source material: PBMCs or T cells enriched from blood (not recorded which). The receptors were sampled from a woman in her thirties or forties with acute COVID-19.

CDR3 in DNA: TGTGCCACCAGTGACCCCGGGGGACTAGCGGGAGGGCCTCGTCAGTTCTTC. As protein: CATSDPGGLAGGPRQFF. The V and J genes are TRBV24-1 and TRBJ2-1; 16 bases are shared with TRBD2. This CDR3 has 17 amino acids. Germline CDR1 is KGHDR and CDR2 is SFDVKD. The junction had 12 bases not matched to a gene; V was cut back by 4 bases and J by 13 bases.

The rearrangement links TRBV6-5 to TRBJ2-7; D is uncertain. Germline CDR1 reads MNHEY; CDR2 reads SVGAGI. Trimming removed 0 bases from V and 6 bases from J, with 9 bases in between. This CDR3 contains 13 residues. CDR3 protein: CASSYSWSSEQYF. In DNA form, the CDR3 reads TGTGCCAGCAGTTACTCGTGGAGTTCCGAGCAGTACTTC.

The chain recombines TRBV29-1 with TRBJ1-1; D not certain. The CDR3 is made up of 10 amino acids. With 6 bases removed from V and 3 bases from J, the gap between germline ends came to 5 bases. Looked up from germline, CDR1 is SQVTM and CDR2 is ANQGSEA. The CDR3 reads CSVQYTEAFF. The CDR3 DNA follows: TGCAGCGTGCAGTACACTGAAGCTTTCTTT.

V and J are TRBV3-1 (or the pseudogene TRBV3-2) and TRBJ1-5; no definite D call. Germline CDR1 LGHDT, CDR2 YNNKEL (reference sequence). This CDR3 comprises 13 residues. V gave up 1 base and J gave up 5 bases, with 6 bases separating them. The CDR3 DNA reads as TGTGCCAGCAGCCAAGCCTCTTATCAGCCCCAGCATTTT. Translation gives CASSQASYQPQHF.

This clone was found once. This CDR3 is CASSLYGGQGAVEQYV. The CDR3 DNA is TGTGCCAGCAGTTTATATGGGGGACAGGGGGCGGTCGAGCAGTACGTC. The rearrangement joins TRBV28 to TRBJ2-7, with 12 bases that match TRBD1. The CDR3 extends over 16 amino acids. Germline-derived CDR1 and CDR2 are MDHEN and SYDVKM. The junction had 7 bases not matched to a gene; V was cut back by 1 base and J by 6 bases.

The rearrangement joins TRBV13 to TRBJ1-4; 7 positions match TRBD1. Germline CDR1 PRHDT, CDR2 FYEKMQ (reference sequence). This CDR3 comprises 11 residues. V trimming: 3 bases; J trimming: 12 bases; junction bases outside the gene matches: 1. In DNA, the CDR3 is TGTGCCAGCAGCTTCAGGGGGGAACTGTTTTTT. It codes for CASSFRGELFF.

V usage is TRBV30 and J usage is TRBJ1-3; D call uncertain. This CDR3 has 14 residues. Trimming shortened V by 5 bases and J by 0 bases, and 11 bases separated the two germline ends. Germline CDR1 reads GTSNPN; CDR2 reads SVGIG (reference sequence). CDR3 nucleotides: TGTGCCTGGGGTCAGCGGTACTCTGGAAACACCATATATTTT. The encoded protein is CAWGQRYSGNTIYF.

This chain connects TRBV6-5 to TRBJ2-1, with TRBD2 as a possible D gene (5 bases). CDR1 and CDR2 from the germline V gene are MNHEY and SVGAGI. The CDR3 consists of 16 residues. V was pared by 2 bases and J by 0 bases, with 11 bases between. CDR3 coding DNA: TGTGCCAGCAGTTACCGGCCGGGGAGCTCCTACAATGAGCAGTTCTTC. It is translated as CASSYRPGSSYNEQFF.

V gene TRBV3-1 (or the pseudogene TRBV3-2) combines with J gene TRBJ2-7, with TRBD1 identical over 10 bases. The CDR3 is made up of 15 amino acids. The V segment lost 4 bases and the J segment 1 base; nucleotides outside the gene matches: 4. CDR1 and CDR2 from the germline V gene are LGHDT and YNNKEL (reference sequence). The CDR3 DNA reads as TGTGCCAGCAGCCGTGGGACAGGGGTATCCTACGAGCAGTACTTC. Amino acid sequence: CASSRGTGVSYEQYF.

This clone was seen once. The V call is TRBV5-4, the J call TRBJ1-1; 7 bases map to TRBD1. This CDR3 contains 15 residues. The J segment lost 2 bases and the V segment lost 2 bases, leaving 6 bases of the junction unmatched. The germline V gene encodes CDR1 SGHNT and CDR2 YYREEE (reference sequence). In nucleotides, the CDR3 is TGTGCCAGCAGCTTACCGGGACAGCTTAACACTGAAGCTTTCTTT. Encoded protein: CASSLPGQLNTEAFF.

This clone has just one count. CDR3 loop: CASSSTSGSFDEQFF. The CDR3 DNA follows: TGTGCCAGCAGCTCGACTAGCGGGAGCTTCGATGAGCAGTTCTTC. This chain links TRBV7-9 with TRBJ2-1; 12 bases match TRBD2. This CDR3 comprises 15 residues. The trim removed 4 bases at V and 8 bases at J, leaving 6 bases unmatched. The germline V gene has CDR1 SEHNR and CDR2 FQNEAQ (reference sequence). The full variable domain, in which reference TRBV7-9 and TRBJ2-1 provide the parts outside the CDR3, is DTGVSQNPRHKITKRGQNVTFRCDPISEHNRLYWYRQTLGQGPEFLTYFQNEAQLEKSRLLSDRFSAERPKGSFSTLEIQRTEQGDSAMYLCASSSTSGSFDEQFFGPGTRLTVL.

The V and J genes are TRBV5-6 and TRBJ2-5; D may be TRBD1 (6 bases). CDR1 and CDR2 (germline): SGHDT, YYEEEE. CDR3 length equals 16 residues. Deletions cut 0 bases from V and 1 base from J, with 13 bases between. CDR3 protein: CASSLALTGSQETQYF. The CDR3 DNA reads as TGTGCCAGCAGCTTGGCCTTAACAGGGAGCCAAGAGACCCAGTACTTC.

This clone was seen a few times. CDR3: CASRGGLAEHNEQFF. Written as DNA, the CDR3 is TGTGCCAGCAGGGGAGGACTAGCGGAACACAATGAGCAGTTCTTC. V and J are TRBV6-5 and TRBJ2-1; 10 bases are a match to TRBD2. From germline, CDR1 is MNHEY and CDR2 SVGAGI. The CDR3 length is 15 residues. V shed 6 bases and J 5 bases; nucleotides not matched to a gene: 7.

This clone was seen a few times. The chain carries TRBV30 and TRBJ2-3; TRBD2 is a possible D gene (5 bases). Germline assignment: CDR1 GTSNPN and CDR2 SVGIG (reference sequence). Trimming left V 0 bases short and J 0 bases short, with 13 bases between. The CDR3 spans 16 residues. The CDR3 sequence: CAWSVGVGPSTDTQYF. The CDR3, as DNA: TGTGCCTGGAGTGTGGGAGTCGGTCCTAGCACAGATACGCAGTATTTT.

V usage is TRBV29-1 and J usage is TRBJ2-1; unclear D gene. Germline loops: CDR1 SQVTM, CDR2 ANQGSEA. The V end lost 5 bases, the J end lost 5 bases, and 16 bases lay between the germline ends. This CDR3 contains 14 residues. The chain's CDR3 is CSVRRLVVNNEQFF. CDR3 DNA sequence: TGCAGCGTTAGGCGGTTAGTAGTCAACAATGAGCAGTTCTTC.

The gene calls are TRBV6-5 and TRBJ2-7, with TRBD1 as a possible D gene (5 bases). The length of the CDR3 is 13 residues. Trimming stripped 6 bases from V and 7 bases from J, with 16 bases between. Germline V lookup: CDR1 MNHEY, CDR2 SVGAGI. The CDR3 here is CASRQNQGLEQYV. DNA for the CDR3: TGTGCCAGCAGGCAGAACCAGGGATTGGAGCAGTACGTC.

The rearrangement links TRBV7-2 to TRBJ2-1; 8 positions match TRBD1. The CDR3 runs 15 residues. V was pared by 7 bases and J by 3 bases, with 8 bases of the junction left unmatched. The germline gives CDR1 SGHTA, CDR2 FQGNSA. CDR3 sequence (DNA): TGTGCCAGCAACAGGGGGACATTGGGCTACAATGAGCAGTTCTTC. Residues: CASNRGTLGYNEQFF.

This rearrangement joins TRBV5-6 to TRBJ2-1, with 10 bases identical to TRBD2. Per the germline V gene, CDR1 is SGHDT and CDR2 is YYEEEE. V shed 2 bases and J 9 bases; nucleotides not matched to a gene: 5. This CDR3 has 14 amino acids. CDR3 region: CASSFSRLAGEQFF. CDR3 coding DNA: TGTGCCAGCAGCTTCTCAAGACTAGCGGGTGAGCAGTTCTTC.

In its sample, this clone was seen once. The chain links TRBV24-1 to TRBJ2-1; TRBD2 might be the D (7 bases). V lost 4 bases and J 9 bases, leaving 12 bases between the germline ends. The CDR3 length is 13 residues. Germline V gene sequence: CDR1 KGHDR, CDR2 SFDVKD. The CDR3 nucleotides are TGTGCCACCAGTGACGCTAGGGGGGGTGAGCAGTTCTTC. It translates to CATSDARGGEQFF.

The rearrangement joins TRBV30 to TRBJ2-1, with D perhaps matching TRBD2 (6 bases). With 0 bases removed from V and 5 bases from J, the gap between germline ends came to 8 bases. The CDR3 totals 13 residues. In germline, CDR1 is GTSNPN, CDR2 SVGIG (reference sequence). In nucleotides, the CDR3 is TGTGCCTGGAGTGTAGGAGGGAACAATGAGCAGTTCTTC. Translating it yields CAWSVGGNNEQFF.

CDR3: CASSYAVGQPQHF. The CDR3 nucleotides are TGTGCCAGCTCATACGCGGTTGGACAGCCCCAGCATTTT. This sequence joins TRBV6-5 and TRBJ1-5; D is ambiguous. The germline CDR1 and CDR2 sequences are MNHEY and SVGAGI. This CDR3 has 13 amino acids. V was shortened by 8 bases and J by 7 bases, with 15 bases between the two germline ends.

The V and J genes are TRBV10-1 and TRBJ2-1; 8 positions agree with TRBD2. The CDR3 loop spans 15 amino acids. Germline CDR1 WNHNN, CDR2 SYGVQD (reference sequence). The V segment lost 4 bases and the J segment 13 bases; nucleotides outside the gene matches: 15. DNA of the CDR3: TGCGCCAGCAGTGCTCTAGCTAGCGGGTCCTTATCTCAGTTCTTC. This gives the protein CASSALASGSLSQFF.

The V and J genes are TRBV30 and TRBJ1-6; 7 nucleotides line up with TRBD1. The CDR3 is made up of 12 amino acids. Germline V CDR1 and CDR2: GTSNPN, SVGIG (reference sequence). The ends lost 0 bases at V and 10 bases at J; junction bases unmatched: 0. The CDR3 DNA reads TGTGCCTGGAGTGTAGGGGGCTCACCCCTCCACTTT. It translates to CAWSVGGSPLHF.

V usage is TRBV5-1 and J usage is TRBJ2-1; 14 positions match TRBD2. CDR1 and CDR2 from the germline V gene are SGHRS and YFSETQ. The V and J ends lost 3 bases and 6 bases, in that order; junction bases with no gene match: 5. CDR3 size: 16 residues. CDR3 sequence (DNA): TGCGCCAGCAGCTCGGGACTAGCGGGGGCAACCAATGAGCAGTTCTTC. It is translated as CASSSGLAGATNEQFF.